Here is one T cell receptor beta chain with its context. No antigen is known for it. Nothing much larger sits one base from this clone, and base qualities are not available. The entry originates in a study of T cell responses to AZD1222 COVID-19 vaccine (dated by TCRdb to the early 2020s). About the full investigation: TCR sequencing covered 230 to 250 trial participants: 207 given two doses of AZD1222 and 26 given two doses of MenACWY control vaccine. Enrollment into the trials was organized by age into subgroups of 18-55, 56-69 and 70-plus years, and those subgroups contained roughly 150, 30 and 60 TCR-sequenced participants, respectively.

The CDR3 regions of human TCRbeta chains were analyzed by immunosequencing. In the source study's methods: TCRs in the repertoires were compared against a reference library of SARS-CoV-2-specific TCRs that had been generated with the MIRA antigen-specificity platform. Breadth was defined as the fraction of unique TCRs that were SARS-CoV-2-associated, and depth was defined as the fraction of total T cells that were SARS-CoV-2-associated. Using the MIRA data, each spike-specific TCR was mapped to the spike region that the TCR reacts to and placed in a CD4 or CD8 class. Log10-transformed breadth and depth values were compared by one-way ANOVA with Sidak's multiple comparisons tests. TCRdb took this table from immuneACCESS and kept in-frame rearrangements with V and J called. Such tables lack part of the clones; where checked against another copy, unresolved V genes explain under half of the gap, and the rest is unexplained. D and trimming come from the DNA, and the V and J calls and clone size come from that table. Recorded for this sample are 140,000 to 150,000 clones; around 92% of them occurred a single time. 12% of the sample comes from the top ten.

Relative to germline, V is 0 bases shorter and J is 3 bases shorter, with 8 bases between their ends. The CDR3, cysteine through phenylalanine, is 14 amino acids long. Just the 42-base CDR3 DNA is kept, in frame starting at base 1. Taken from the germline V gene, the CDR1 and CDR2 loops are SGHAT and FQNNGV. This sample's time point label indicates: sample from adult after SARS-CoV-2 infection, after symptom onset. A couple of convalescent COVID-19 patients, sampled after symptom onset from adults with prior SARS-CoV-2 infection, were also TCR-sequenced for comparison. Results and caveats for the whole study, not just this receptor: Because no day 14 peak-response samples were available, the repertoires could be characterized only after the peak T cell response. Epitopes outside the regions mutated in the B.1.351 and B.1.1.7 variants were reportedly recognized by nearly half of the unique spike-specific TCRs. In the small 56-69-year group, the increase in depth fell short of significance, most likely because of low power. After two AZD1222 doses, both the breadth and the depth of spike-specific TCRs were significantly higher than at day 0 and than in MenACWY recipients. The vaccine-associated CD4 TCRs covered the entire spike protein, and the dominant responses fell in regions 160-218 and 743-854. Conclusions about previously exposed vaccinees were limited because only six or seven AZD1222 recipients were SARS-CoV-2 seropositive at baseline. Most participants were white British and females outnumbered males, and the authors suggested that clonal diversity may have been underestimated.

The receptor was isolated from an adult who had recovered from COVID-19. Recombination connected TRBV11-2 to TRBJ1-2; confidence is insufficient to name the D gene. This specimen was peripheral blood, taken after recovery from COVID-19. Here is the DNA: TGTGCCAGCAGCTTAGATCTGTCGGACTATGGCTACACCTTC. Its amino acids are CASSLDLSDYGYTF.